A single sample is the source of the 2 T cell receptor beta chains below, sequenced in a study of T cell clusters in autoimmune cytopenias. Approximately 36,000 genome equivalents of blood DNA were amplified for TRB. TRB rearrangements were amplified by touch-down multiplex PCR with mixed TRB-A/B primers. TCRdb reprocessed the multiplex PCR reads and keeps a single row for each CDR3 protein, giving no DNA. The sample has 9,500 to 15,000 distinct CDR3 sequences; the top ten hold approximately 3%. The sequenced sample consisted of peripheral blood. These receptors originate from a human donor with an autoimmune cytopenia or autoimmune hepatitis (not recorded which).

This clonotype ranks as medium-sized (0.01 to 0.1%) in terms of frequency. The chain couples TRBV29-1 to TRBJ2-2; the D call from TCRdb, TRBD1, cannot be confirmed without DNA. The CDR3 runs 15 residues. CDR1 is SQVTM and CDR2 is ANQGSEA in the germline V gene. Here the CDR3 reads CSVGDGTANTGELFF.

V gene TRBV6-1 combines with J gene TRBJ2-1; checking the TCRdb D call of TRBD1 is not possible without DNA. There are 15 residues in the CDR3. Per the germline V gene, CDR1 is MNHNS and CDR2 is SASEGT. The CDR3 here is CASSGAGQHYNEQFF.